A single sample is the source of the 32 T cell receptor beta chains below, sequenced in a study of patients and donors after allogeneic stem cell transplantation. TCRdb redid the calling of the RT-PCR reads with MiXCR, one entry per CDR3 protein. The sample includes roughly 940,000 distinct CDR3 sequences, over 15% of them seen just once. Sequencing used blood, either unsorted or a sorted T cell fraction (not recorded which). The receptors were gathered from a human donor who was either an allogeneic HSCT recipient or a stem cell or donor lymphocyte infusion donor (not recorded which). It is not recorded whose cells these are; they may come from a transplant donor.

V is TRBV6-1 and J is TRBJ2-6; D gene ambiguous. V was trimmed by 10 bases and J by 0 bases, leaving 7 bases between them. Germline loops: CDR1 MNHNS, CDR2 SASEGT. This CDR3 contains 13 residues. CDR3 in DNA: TGTGCCACCGCCTCCTCTGGGGCCAACGTCCTGACTTTC. This gives the protein CATASSGANVLTF.

The chain employs TRBV4-3 and TRBJ2-3; 9 bases fit TRBD2. In germline, CDR1 is LGHNA, CDR2 YSLEER. V gave up 0 bases and J gave up 0 bases; unmatched junction bases: 7. CDR3 length equals 18 residues. CDR3 in DNA: TGCGCCAGCAGCCAAGACTCTAGCGGGGTCCCTAGCACAGATACGCAGTATTTT. This encodes CASSQDSSGVPSTDTQYF.

This chain uses TRBV7-9 with TRBJ2-1; tentative D call: TRBD2 (6 bases). Trimming left V 4 bases short and J 6 bases short, with 19 bases between. This CDR3 is 16 amino acids long. Germline V gene data show CDR1 as SEHNR and CDR2 as FQNEAQ (reference sequence). The CDR3 bases are TGTGCCAGCAGCTCCCTCATGGGGGTGACTAGCAATGAGCAGTTCTTC. It specifies CASSSLMGVTSNEQFF. Based on the CDR3 plus reference TRBV7-9 and TRBJ2-1, the full variable domain is DTGVSQNPRHKITKRGQNVTFRCDPISEHNRLYWYRQTLGQGPEFLTYFQNEAQLEKSRLLSDRFSAERPKGSFSTLEIQRTEQGDSAMYLCASSSLMGVTSNEQFFGPGTRLTVL.

In its sample, this clonotype was seen a few times. The chain uses TRBV6-1 and TRBJ1-1; 8 bases map to TRBD1. V was clipped by 3 bases and J by 5 bases; unmatched bases: 5. The CDR3 runs 14 residues. The V gene's germline CDR1 is MNHNS and CDR2 SASEGT. The chain's CDR3 is CASSDAGGRTEAFF. The CDR3 region has the DNA TGTGCCAGCAGTGATGCAGGGGGCCGAACTGAAGCTTTCTTT.

The J gene is TRBJ2-5, the V gene TRBV20-1, with D possibly matching TRBD1 (6 bases). The CDR3 is made up of 15 amino acids. V was cut by 3 bases and J by 5 bases, with 19 bases left in between. Germline V gene lookup returns CDR1 DFQATT and CDR2 SNEGSKA (reference sequence). CDR3 sequence: CSASTGTLKGETQYF. The CDR3 nucleotides read TGCAGTGCTAGTACCGGGACACTCAAGGGGGAGACCCAGTACTTC.

The chain carries TRBV24-1 and TRBJ1-1, with no clear D. The CDR3 is made up of 14 amino acids. The germline V gene has CDR1 KGHDR and CDR2 SFDVKD. V lost 3 bases, J lost 3 bases, and 10 bases lay in between. Written as DNA, the CDR3 is TGTGCCACCAGTGATCCTGGACGGGACACTGAAGCTTTCTTT. Amino acids: CATSDPGRDTEAFF.

The CDR3 here is CASSDQANTEAFF. In nucleotides, the CDR3 is TGTGCCAGCAGTGACCAAGCGAACACTGAAGCTTTCTTT. The chain is built from TRBV6-4 and TRBJ1-1, with no clear D. The CDR3 consists of 13 residues. V was cut by 2 bases and J by 1 base, with 5 bases left in between. Germline lookup yields CDR1 MRHNA and CDR2 SNTAGT.

The chain joins TRBV5-6 to TRBJ2-3; a possible D gene is TRBD2 (6 bases). Germline values: CDR1 SGHDT, CDR2 YYEEEE. This CDR3 has 15 residues. V dropped 4 bases and J dropped 3 bases, with 15 bases sitting between them. The CDR3 here is CASSPGGPETDTQYF. CDR3 DNA sequence: TGTGCCAGCAGCCCCGGAGGGCCTGAAACAGATACGCAGTATTTT.

The V and J genes are TRBV7-2 and TRBJ1-4, with no clear D. The CDR3 length is 15 residues. The germline V and J ends were trimmed by 2 bases and 3 bases, with 10 bases remaining between them. Germline V gene data show CDR1 as SGHTA and CDR2 as FQGNSA. CDR3 DNA: TGTGCCAGCAGCTTATTTGTCCGGGCTAATGAAAAACTGTTTTTT. It yields the protein CASSLFVRANEKLFF.

CDR3 sequence (DNA): TGTGCCAGCAGCTTAGGATTAGCCTCCTTCGATGAGCAGTTCTTC. Translation gives CASSLGLASFDEQFF. The rearrangement links TRBV7-2 to TRBJ2-1; D is uncertain. Looked up from germline, CDR1 is SGHTA and CDR2 is FQGNSA. The CDR3 loop spans 15 amino acids. Trimming pared 1 base from V and 8 bases from J, leaving 15 bases between.

This clonotype has only a few counts. Written as DNA, the CDR3 is TGTGCCAGCAGTTACTTTAGCGGAGACGAGTGGGAGACCCAGTACTTC. It encodes CASSYFSGDEWETQYF. V gene TRBV6-2 or TRBV6-3 combines with J gene TRBJ2-5, with D perhaps matching TRBD2 (6 bases). CDR3 length equals 16 residues. CDR1 is MNHEY, CDR2 SVGEGT, per germline. Trimming left V 1 base short and J 5 bases short, with 17 bases between.

The chain employs TRBV28 and TRBJ1-1, with TRBD1 matching 7 bases. Losses at the gene ends were 9 bases for V and 6 bases for J; bases not matched to a gene: 16. Germline values: CDR1 MDHEN, CDR2 SYDVKM. The CDR3 contains 15 residues. The CDR3 sequence: CASKEGGQSIPEAFF. The CDR3 DNA is TGTGCCAGTAAAGAAGGGGGACAGTCTATCCCTGAAGCTTTCTTT.

This clonotype was counted many times. The junction departs from the called germline gene at one end, perhaps through a read error. The chain uses TRBV12-3 or TRBV12-4 and TRBJ1-1; no clear D. The CDR3 runs 14 residues. The CDR3 DNA reads as TGCGCCAGCAGCTTGGGTTTCGGGAACACTGAAGCTTTCTTT. It is translated as CASSLGFGNTEAFF.

This clonotype was seen only a few times. The chain is built from TRBV29-1 and TRBJ2-7; 7 nucleotides align to TRBD2. CDR3 size: 13 residues. Trimming removed 8 bases from V and 5 bases from J; junction bases left unmatched: 12. Germline CDR1 SQVTM, CDR2 ANQGSEA. In DNA form, the CDR3 reads TGCAGCACTGGACTAGGGACTGCCAACGAGCAGTACTTC. It specifies CSTGLGTANEQYF.

This chain uses TRBV6-1 with TRBJ2-7; TRBD1 might be the D (6 bases). The CDR3 has 14 amino acids. Per germline, CDR1 MNHNS and CDR2 SASEGT. Trimming removed 7 bases from V and 7 bases from J, with 20 bases in between. CDR3 in DNA: TGTGCCAGCATGATCACCGCAGGGGCGGGTGAGCAGTACTTC. Translating it yields CASMITAGAGEQYF.

The chain combines TRBV2 with TRBJ2-7, with TRBD1 identical over 10 bases. J lost 5 bases, V lost 8 bases, and 12 bases had no gene match. There are 15 residues in the CDR3. Germline V gene sequence: CDR1 SNHLY, CDR2 FYNNEI. In DNA form, the CDR3 reads TGTGCCAGCCGGCCCTCCGGGACAGGGGATAACGAGCAGTACTTC. This codes for CASRPSGTGDNEQYF.

This clonotype was seen a handful of times. This rearrangement joins TRBV12-3 or TRBV12-4 to TRBJ2-7; maybe TRBD2 (5 bases). V shed 0 bases and J shed 7 bases, with 10 bases lying between them. The CDR3 runs to 13 residues. CDR3 in amino acids: CASSLAGRPEQYF. The CDR3 bases are TGTGCCAGCAGTTTAGCGGGGAGACCTGAGCAGTACTTC.

This rearrangement joins TRBV20-1 to TRBJ2-2; the match to TRBD2 covers 10 bases. CDR3 size: 15 residues. V dropped 0 bases and J dropped 6; count of bases not matched to a gene: 4. Germline V CDR1 and CDR2: DFQATT, SNEGSKA (reference sequence). This chain's CDR3 is CSARDGAGGSGELFF. The CDR3 nucleotides are TGCAGTGCTAGAGATGGAGCGGGAGGGTCCGGGGAGCTGTTTTTT.

This clonotype appeared a few times. The gene calls are TRBV5-1 and TRBJ1-5; no clear D gene. Per the germline V gene, CDR1 is SGHRS and CDR2 is YFSETQ. The ends were cut back, 3 bases at V and 2 bases at J, with 21 bases in the middle. The CDR3 spans 18 residues. The CDR3 region is CASSSDGSSHRCNQPQHF. DNA for the CDR3: TGCGCCAGCAGCTCGGATGGCAGCTCCCACCGCTGCAATCAGCCCCAGCATTTT.

This clonotype has only a few counts. The genes are TRBV20-1 and TRBJ1-1; D not certain. V gave up 3 bases and J gave up 11 bases, with 10 bases separating them. This CDR3 spans 10 amino acids. In germline, CDR1 is DFQATT, CDR2 SNEGSKA (reference sequence). The CDR3 spells CSASFNGAFF. CDR3 DNA: TGCAGTGCTAGTTTTAATGGCGCTTTCTTT.

V gene TRBV2 combines with J gene TRBJ2-1; no clear D. Germline V gene sequence: CDR1 SNHLY, CDR2 FYNNEI. V dropped 4 bases and J dropped 8 bases, with 12 bases sitting between them. This CDR3 has 13 amino acids. In nucleotides, the CDR3 is TGTGCCAGCAGTGGGGTCGAGTTCGATGAGCAGTTCTTC. Its protein is CASSGVEFDEQFF. Using reference TRBV2 and TRBJ2-1 for the parts outside the CDR3, the full variable domain is EPEVTQTPSHQVTQMGQEVILRCVPISNHLYFYWYRQILGQKVEFLVSFYNNEISEKSEIFDDQFSVERPDGSNFTLKIRSTKLEDSAMYFCASSGVEFDEQFFGPGTRLTVL.

This clonotype was seen only a few times. The chain has TRBV6-1 and TRBJ1-6; D unresolved. V was cut by 6 bases and J by 6 bases, with 12 bases left in between. The germline gives CDR1 MNHNS, CDR2 SASEGT. This CDR3 is 14 amino acids long. CDR3 sequence: CASRPGQTNSPLHF. The CDR3 DNA reads TGTGCCAGCAGACCTGGGCAGACTAATTCACCCCTCCACTTT.

In its sample, this clonotype was seen a few times. This sequence joins TRBV4-3 and TRBJ2-5, with a tentative D call TRBD2 (6 bases). This CDR3 is 15 amino acids long. The germline V and J ends were trimmed by 1 base and 5 bases, with 14 bases remaining between them. The germline V gene encodes CDR1 LGHNA and CDR2 YSLEER. This CDR3 reads CASSQGDSRGETQYF. CDR3 DNA: TGCGCCAGCAGCCAAGGGGACTCTCGGGGGGAGACCCAGTACTTC.

In this sample, this clonotype turned up a few times. The chain links TRBV5-8 to TRBJ2-2; 7 positions agree with TRBD1. This CDR3 has 16 residues. The V gene end was trimmed by 3 bases and the J gene end by 0 bases; junction bases not matched to a gene: 5. Germline V gene data show CDR1 as SGHTS and CDR2 as YDEGEE. The chain's CDR3 is CASSWGQKANTGELFF. The CDR3 bases are TGTGCCAGCAGCTGGGGACAGAAAGCGAACACCGGGGAGCTGTTTTTT. Full variable domain (missing parts from reference TRBV5-8 and TRBJ2-2): EAGVTQSPTHLIKTRGQQATLRCSPISGHTSVYWYQQALGLGLQFLLWYDEGEERNRGNFPPRFSGRQFPNYSSELNVNALELEDSALYLCASSWGQKANTGELFFGEGSRLTVL.

In its sample, this clonotype was seen a few times. The V call is TRBV3-1, the J call TRBJ2-7; TRBD1 might be the D (6 bases). V was trimmed by 1 base and J by 0 bases, leaving 13 bases between them. CDR1 LGHDT and CDR2 YNNKEL come from the germline V gene (reference sequence). The CDR3 spans 16 residues. In DNA, the CDR3 is TGTGCCAGCAGCCAAGGTGCTGGACAGCACTCCTACGAGCAGTACTTC. Its protein product is CASSQGAGQHSYEQYF.

This chain links TRBV5-1 with TRBJ1-1, with 8 bases fitting TRBD1. Unmatched junction bases numbered 8, after V lost 4 bases and J lost 3 bases. This CDR3 contains 15 residues. Germline CDR1 and CDR2: SGHRS and YFSETQ. CDR3 sequence (DNA): TGCGCCAGCAGCAGGCCAGGGGGCCGGGACACTGAAGCTTTCTTT. Residues: CASSRPGGRDTEAFF.

The chain joins TRBV6-5 to TRBJ2-1, with a possible D match to TRBD2 (5 bases). This CDR3 is 14 amino acids long. The ends were cut back, 1 base at V and 5 bases at J, with 9 bases in the middle. Germline V lookup: CDR1 MNHEY, CDR2 SVGAGI. The chain's CDR3 is CASSYWESHNEQFF. DNA of the CDR3: TGTGCCAGCAGTTACTGGGAGTCGCACAATGAGCAGTTCTTC.

V is TRBV7-9 and J is TRBJ1-2; TRBD1 agrees at 8 bases. This CDR3 comprises 15 residues. The germline V gene has CDR1 SEHNR and CDR2 FQNEAQ (reference sequence). V trimming: 0 bases; J trimming: 8 bases; junction bases outside the gene matches: 8. This CDR3 is CASSLAAGGSEGYTF. The CDR3 coding sequence is TGTGCCAGCAGCTTAGCGGCAGGGGGCTCGGAAGGCTACACCTTC. The variable domain in full, with the rest retrieved from reference TRBV7-9 and TRBJ1-2, is DTGVSQNPRHKITKRGQNVTFRCDPISEHNRLYWYRQTLGQGPEFLTYFQNEAQLEKSRLLSDRFSAERPKGSFSTLEIQRTEQGDSAMYLCASSLAAGGSEGYTFGSGTRLTVV.

The V call is TRBV14, the J call TRBJ2-1; D gene ambiguous. Per germline, CDR1 SGHDN and CDR2 FVKESK. The CDR3 runs to 14 residues. V was shortened by 3 bases and J by 0 bases, with 6 bases between the two germline ends. This CDR3 reads CASSHPGSYNEQFF. CDR3 sequence (DNA): TGTGCCAGCAGCCACCCGGGCTCCTACAATGAGCAGTTCTTC.

This clonotype occurred a few times. The CDR3 DNA is TGCGCCAGCAGCTTTTTGGTGGGCCAGCCCCAGCATTTT. It translates to CASSFLVGQPQHF. This rearrangement joins TRBV5-1 to TRBJ1-5; no firm D call. V shed 2 bases and J shed 7 bases, with 10 bases lying between them. Germline CDR1 and CDR2: SGHRS and YFSETQ. The CDR3 consists of 13 residues.

This clonotype was counted between two and nine times. The chain recombines TRBV7-9 with TRBJ2-1; D uncertain. The V gene's germline CDR1 is SEHNR and CDR2 FQNEAQ (reference sequence). Trimming shortened V by 4 bases and J by 10 bases, and 17 bases separated the two germline ends. CDR3 length: 14 residues. The CDR3 region is CASSSGFRSREQFF. In nucleotides, the CDR3 is TGTGCCAGCAGCTCGGGTTTTCGATCCAGAGAGCAGTTCTTC.

This clonotype was seen only a few times. The chain has TRBV29-1 and TRBJ2-3, with D uncertain. V was pared by 3 bases and J by 0 bases, with 4 bases between. The germline CDR1 and CDR2 sequences are SQVTM and ANQGSEA. The CDR3 extends over 12 amino acids. The CDR3 spells CSVDESTDTQYF. In nucleotides, the CDR3 is TGCAGCGTTGATGAGAGCACAGATACGCAGTATTTT.